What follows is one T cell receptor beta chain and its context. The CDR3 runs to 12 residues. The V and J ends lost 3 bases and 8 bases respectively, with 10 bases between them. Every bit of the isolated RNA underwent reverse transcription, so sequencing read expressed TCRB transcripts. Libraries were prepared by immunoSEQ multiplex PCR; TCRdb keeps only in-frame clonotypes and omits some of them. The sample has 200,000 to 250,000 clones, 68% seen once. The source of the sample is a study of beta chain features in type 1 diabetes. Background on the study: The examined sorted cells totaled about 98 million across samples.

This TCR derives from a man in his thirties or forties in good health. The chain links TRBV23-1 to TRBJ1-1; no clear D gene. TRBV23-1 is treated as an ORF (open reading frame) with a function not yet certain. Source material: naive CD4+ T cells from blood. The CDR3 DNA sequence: TGCGCCAGCAGTCAGCCCCACGGGGAAGCTTTCTTT. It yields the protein CASSQPHGEAFF.